The rows below give T cell receptor beta chains drawn from one sample of a study of regulatory T cells in long-lasting Graves disease. MiXCR was run by TCRdb on the multiplex PCR reads, yielding one entry per CDR3 protein. Seen here are hundreds of thousands of distinct CDR3 sequences, 16% observed once, and the top ten hold around 18%. The same data also went into a second study, on T cells in Graves' hyperthyroidism and ophthalmopathy.

Sequencing was performed on peripheral blood mononuclear cells (PBMCs), taken at new diagnosis, from a patient treated with antithyroid drugs. The receptors come from a woman aged 30 to 39 with Graves disease. CDR3s include the opening cysteine and the closing phenylalanine or tryptophan. The order of the fields is J gene, V gene, CDR3 protein.

TRBJ2-5,TRBV30,CAWTLGQETQYF
TRBJ1-5,TRBV6-2/TRBV6-3,CASNRLATGEQPQHF
TRBJ2-7,TRBV20-1,CSAPTSGRYEQYF
TRBJ2-3,TRBV19,CASPDRGYEDTQYF
TRBJ2-7,TRBV7-8,CASSLPDASYEQYF
TRBJ2-1,TRBV20-1,CSANSGSIEQFF
TRBJ1-1,TRBV6-1,CASSPRQVEAFF
TRBJ2-1,TRBV7-9,CASSAHSDNEQFF
TRBJ2-7,TRBV7-9,CASSPLSGTFFYEQYF
TRBJ2-1,TRBV7-2,CASSPRKKMYNEQFF
TRBJ2-1,TRBV24-1,CATSDWTDYNEQFF
TRBJ1-5,TRBV6-2/TRBV6-3,CASTHGQGHQPQHF
TRBJ2-1,TRBV18,CASSPEDRRYNEQFF
TRBJ2-7,TRBV2,CASSEAGTIYEQYF
TRBJ1-5,TRBV28,CASSLVDRGNQPQHF
TRBJ1-4,TRBV7-9,CASSPTGTDNEKLFF
TRBJ1-1,TRBV7-9,CASSLAWGHLNTEAFF
TRBJ2-5,TRBV30,CACLDPRRETQYF
TRBJ1-1,TRBV25-1,CASSPTPTSTEAFF
TRBJ2-2,TRBV28,CASSLGGHPNTGELFF
TRBJ1-2,TRBV20-1,CSAGAQGAYGYTF
TRBJ2-6,TRBV27,CASSLTLTGANVLTF
TRBJ2-1,TRBV7-9,CASLNRGTYEQFF
TRBJ2-1,TRBV24-1,CATSSGQAGEQFF
TRBJ1-5,TRBV7-2,CASSLLSDQPQHF
TRBJ2-1,TRBV20-1,CSARAGTANNEQFF
TRBJ1-2,TRBV28,CASSSTGGALGYTF
TRBJ2-7,TRBV30,CAWTFGDRTYEQYF
TRBJ1-2,TRBV28,CASSFIGARGYTF
TRBJ2-5,TRBV12-3/TRBV12-4,CASSLVRGETQYF
TRBJ1-2,TRBV7-9,CASSASGGSYGYTF
TRBJ2-1,TRBV7-8,CASSVAQGLVYNEQFF
TRBJ2-1,TRBV19,CASIDRAGPYNEQFF
TRBJ1-5,TRBV6-1,CASRGPFSNQPQHF
TRBJ1-6,TRBV11-2,CASSSPGLGTPLHF
TRBJ1-1,TRBV7-2,CASMGGFTEAFF
TRBJ2-7,TRBV6-2/TRBV6-3,CASSYSAGGVEQYF
TRBJ2-7,TRBV28,CASFARDYEQYF
TRBJ2-5,TRBV28,CPKRKQGEWGETQYF
TRBJ2-7,TRBV28,CASREDRGGYEQYF
TRBJ2-5,TRBV19,CASSNLLGETQYF
TRBJ2-1,TRBV24-1,CATSDGTSGSMNEQFF
TRBJ2-7,TRBV2,CASSPSGSLSYEQYF
TRBJ2-7,TRBV7-8,CASSYLGLGPYEQYF
TRBJ2-6,TRBV2,CASRVFSGANVLTF
TRBJ1-4,TRBV10-3,CAISTDLGKLFF
TRBJ2-7,TRBV5-1,CASSLAQTGGNEQYF
TRBJ2-7,TRBV30,CAWSSGGVYEQYF
TRBJ1-2,TRBV7-9,CAGSLEGGSDGYTF
TRBJ2-7,TRBV7-2,CASSQPGLLTYEQYF